The entry below describes one T cell receptor (beta chain). Sample-barcoded 5' priming and a J-beta primer mix drove a second PCR of roughly 6 to 12 cycles. A template-switch adaptor containing 12 random nucleotides labeled each cDNA molecule. TCRdb re-called the 5' RACE reads with MiXCR, one entry per CDR3 protein. The data hold 1.6 million or so distinct CDR3 sequences, with about 35% observed a single time. The CDR3 contains 12 residues. CDR1 SEHNR and CDR2 FQNEAQ come from the germline V gene (reference sequence). The ends were cut back, 9 bases at V and 9 bases at J, with 15 bases in the middle. This sample is part of a study of blood T cells in healthy people across ages. Donor samples were obtained from healthy Caucasian individuals from Russia, aged about 6 to 100. Every donor provided roughly 10 milliliters of peripheral blood. The authors extracted at least 6 micrograms of total RNA per sample.

The sequence derives from a woman in her 30s in good health. Sequences were obtained from blood. The V gene is TRBV7-9, the J gene TRBJ1-5; the D is unclear. Here the CDR3 DNA reads TGTGCCAGTAGACCCGGCGTCGGGCCCCAGCATTTT. The encoded protein is CASRPGVGPQHF.